A single sample gave rise to the 32 T cell receptor beta chains below, sequenced in a study of metastatic and nonmetastatic thyroid tumors. Via MiXCR, TCRdb re-called the PCR reads. The sample has roughly 48,000 clones, approximately 17% seen once. All patients were untreated before thyroid surgery. Sequencing was performed on blood. Receptors originate from a female donor with papillary thyroid cancer or a benign thyroid nodule (not recorded which). Some clones in this sample may be carry-over from other donors' samples.

The rearrangement uses TRBV6-6 and TRBJ1-1; no reliable D call. This CDR3 has 15 amino acids. Germline V CDR1 and CDR2: MNHNY, SVGAGI (reference sequence). V dropped 2 bases and J dropped 1 base, with 11 bases sitting between them. CDR3: CASSYDRSTNTEAFF. The CDR3 nucleotides are TGTGCCAGCAGTTACGACCGGAGTACGAACACTGAAGCTTTCTTT.

This clone was recorded at least ten times. The chain joins TRBV10-3 to TRBJ2-1, with D perhaps TRBD2 (6 bases). Trimming cost V 8 bases and J 8 bases, with 13 bases left between them. The CDR3 runs to 12 residues. Germline V gene lookup returns CDR1 ENHRY and CDR2 SYGVKD. The chain's CDR3 is CAIGGIEDEQFF. The CDR3 DNA sequence: TGTGCCATCGGCGGGATAGAGGATGAGCAGTTCTTC.

Points on this clone: Given a much more abundant clone one base away, this may be a read error. The chain recombines TRBV3-1 with TRBJ2-1; 13 bases are a match to TRBD2. Germline V gene data show CDR1 as LGHDT and CDR2 as YNNKEL (reference sequence). The CDR3 contains 16 residues. For the CDR3, the DNA is TGTGCCAGCGGCCAAGAACTAGCGGGAGGGAGGGATGAGCAGTTCTTC. Its translation is CASGQELAGGRDEQFF.

This clone occurred many times. The DNA for the CDR3 is TGTGCCAGCAGCTTAGGAGGTATAGGACAGGGTAGACGTAATGAGCAGTTCTTC. Protein: CASSLGGIGQGRRNEQFF. This chain links TRBV7-8 with TRBJ2-1; 8 bases match TRBD1. Germline V CDR1 and CDR2: SGHVS, FQNEAQ. The CDR3 runs to 18 residues. Trimming took 1 base from V and 7 from J; bases not matched to a gene: 15.

This clone was observed at least ten times. The chain has TRBV19 and TRBJ2-2, with D perhaps TRBD1 (6 bases). The CDR3 runs to 15 residues. V lost 11 bases to trimming and J lost 3 bases, with 19 bases between them. Germline lookup yields CDR1 LNHDA and CDR2 SQIVND (reference sequence). In DNA form, the CDR3 reads TGTGCCTCCGAATGGGGCAGGGGATACACCGGGGAGCTGTTTTTT. It specifies CASEWGRGYTGELFF.

This clone showed up just a few times. The chain is built from TRBV7-8 and TRBJ2-5; D is undetermined. The ends were cut back, 1 base at V and 7 bases at J, with 4 bases in the middle. The germline V gene encodes CDR1 SGHVS and CDR2 FQNEAQ. CDR3 length: 11 residues. CDR3 in amino acids: CASSLGGTQYF. The CDR3 bases are TGTGCCAGCAGCTTAGGGGGGACCCAGTACTTC.

There are many counts of this clone. This chain joins TRBV24-1 and TRBJ2-1, with D uncertain. The ends were cut back, 1 base at V and 12 bases at J, with 6 bases in the middle. In germline, CDR1 is KGHDR, CDR2 SFDVKD. This CDR3 spans 11 amino acids. In DNA form, the CDR3 reads TGTGCCACCAGTGATTTCGATAGGCAGTTCTTC. Protein sequence: CATSDFDRQFF.

By share, this clone counts as medium-sized. The rearrangement links TRBV2 to TRBJ2-7, with a tentative D call TRBD2 (5 bases). V gave up 0 bases and J gave up 6 bases, with 9 bases separating them. Germline-derived CDR1 and CDR2 are SNHLY and FYNNEI. This CDR3 has 13 residues. CDR3 residues: CASSEAGDIEQYF. CDR3 in DNA: TGTGCCAGCAGTGAAGCGGGAGACATCGAGCAGTACTTC.

This clone was detected many times. CDR3 loop: CASSQEDRGPPPFF. Here the CDR3 DNA reads TGTGCCAGCAGCCAAGAAGACAGAGGCCCTCCCCCGTTCTTC. This chain joins TRBV4-2 and TRBJ2-1, with D tentatively TRBD1 (5 bases). This CDR3 is built from 14 residues. Germline V gene data show CDR1 as LGHNA and CDR2 as YNFKEQ. Trimming took off 0 bases at V and 15 bases at J, with 18 bases between the two ends.

Ten or more counts support this clone. The chain carries TRBV5-1 and TRBJ2-7; the D gene could be TRBD1 or TRBD2 (5 bases each). V lost 7 bases and J 6 bases, leaving 17 bases between the germline ends. Germline values: CDR1 SGHRS, CDR2 YFSETQ. CDR3 length: 13 amino acids. The CDR3, as DNA: TGCGCCAGCTATAATGAGGGGTATGGCGAGCAGTACTTC. Translating gives CASYNEGYGEQYF.

With respect to this clone: Possible read error: a much larger clone is one base away. The chain recombines TRBV3-1 with TRBJ1-1; D might be TRBD1 (5 bases). Trimming cost V 4 bases and J 0 bases, with 12 bases left between them. The CDR3 spans 15 residues. CDR1 and CDR2 from the germline V gene are LGHDT and YNNKEL (reference sequence). For the CDR3, the DNA is TGTGCCAGCAGCCCCGGGGCACACTTGAACACTGAAGCTTTCTTT. Amino acid sequence: CASSPGAHLNTEAFF.

This clone was counted at least ten times. The chain employs TRBV20-1 and TRBJ2-7, with 10 bases matching TRBD2. Germline CDR1 and CDR2: DFQATT and SNEGSKA (reference sequence). CDR3 size: 17 residues. V shed 5 bases and J 4 bases; nucleotides not matched to a gene: 17. CDR3 residues: CSALWPSGSSIRYEQYF. The DNA for the CDR3 is TGCAGTGCTCTTTGGCCTAGCGGGAGCTCGATTCGGTACGAGCAGTACTTC.

This clone was seen repeatedly, ten times or more. The chain combines TRBV24-1 with TRBJ1-1; a weak D match, TRBD1 (5 bases). Trimming removed 3 bases from V and 7 bases from J, with 8 bases in between. Germline V gene data show CDR1 as KGHDR and CDR2 as SFDVKD. The CDR3 length is 12 residues. CDR3 bases: TGTGCCACCAGTGATCAAAGGGGTGAAGCTTTCTTT. Its translation: CATSDQRGEAFF.

This clone has at least ten counts. The rearrangement uses TRBV6-1 and TRBJ2-4; 7 bases are shared with TRBD1. V shed 1 base and J 11 bases; nucleotides not matched to a gene: 8. CDR1 and CDR2 (germline): MNHNS, SASEGT. The length of the CDR3 is 14 residues. The CDR3 DNA reads TGTGCCAGCAGTGAAGGGGACAGTAGATCACTTCAGTACTTC. Translated, it gives CASSEGDSRSLQYF.

About this clone itself: It may be a read error: a sequence one base away is much more abundant. CDR3 coding DNA: TGTGCCAGTATTTTGGTGGGCACAGATACGCAGTATTTT. Encoded protein: CASILVGTDTQYF. V usage is TRBV7-3 and J usage is TRBJ2-3; the D is unclear. Germline CDR1 is SGHTA and CDR2 is FQGTGA. The CDR3 sequence is 13 residues long. Trimming shortened V by 9 bases and J by 1 base, and 11 bases separated the two germline ends.

This clone was counted many times. The chain uses TRBV10-3 and TRBJ2-7; D is tentatively TRBD1 or TRBD2 (5 bases each). The CDR3 spans 16 residues. Trimming left V 0 bases short and J 11 bases short, with 23 bases between. Germline CDR1 and CDR2: ENHRY and SYGVKD. The CDR3 sequence is CAISESSTREHGQEYF. In DNA, the CDR3 is TGTGCCATCAGTGAGTCGAGCACCCGGGAACACGGACAAGAGTACTTC.

By share of the sample, this clone is medium-sized. The CDR3 region has the DNA TGTGCCACCAGGACCGGGACAGGGGAGACAGATACGCAGTATTTT. This sequence encodes CATRTGTGETDTQYF. This chain links TRBV24-1 with TRBJ2-3; 10 nucleotides match TRBD1. Germline trimming cut 7 bases from V and 3 bases from J; bases unmatched to any gene: 6. Germline V gene sequence: CDR1 KGHDR, CDR2 SFDVKD. The CDR3 is 15 amino acids.

This clone was seen more than once but under ten times. The chain couples TRBV6-2 or TRBV6-3 to TRBJ1-3; D remains unclear. The CDR3 consists of 13 residues. V gave up 6 bases and J gave up 6 bases, with 12 bases separating them. Germline values: CDR1 MNHEY, CDR2 SVGEGT. The CDR3 spells CASRSGNKNTIYF. In DNA, the CDR3 is TGTGCCAGCAGATCCGGGAATAAAAACACCATATATTTT.

This clone came up a few times. A much larger clone lies one base from this, so it may be a read error. The chain employs TRBV12-5 and TRBJ1-5; TRBD1 is a possible D gene (6 bases). Germline assignment: CDR1 LGHNT and CDR2 FRNRAP. V lost 7 bases and J 12 bases, leaving 28 bases between the germline ends. CDR3 length: 16 amino acids. As DNA, the CDR3 is TGTGCTAGTGCCCCTCGCCGGGGGCGAAAGAATCATCTCCAGCATTTT. Amino acids: CASAPRRGRKNHLQHF.

V is TRBV14 and J is TRBJ1-1; D not resolved. Germline V gene sequence: CDR1 SGHDN, CDR2 FVKESK. V was cut by 7 bases and J by 0 bases, with 15 bases left in between. CDR3 length: 15 residues. This chain's CDR3 is CASNQVGALNTEAFF. The CDR3 nucleotides read TGTGCCAGCAACCAGGTAGGTGCCTTGAACACTGAAGCTTTCTTT.

This clone was detected only a few times. One junction end does not reproduce the germline sequence, and a read error may be involved. The chain uses TRBV6-1 and TRBJ2-1; D call uncertain. The CDR3 contains 14 residues. Looked up from germline, CDR1 is MNHNS and CDR2 is SASEGT. CDR3 in amino acids: CASRRVGRYNDQFF. CDR3 in DNA: TGTGCCAGCAGAAGAGTAGGACGTTACAATGATCAGTTCTTC.

CDR3 sequence (DNA): TGTGCCAGCATGAACCCGTGGGGGTACGAGCAGTACTTC. It codes for CASMNPWGYEQYF. The gene calls are TRBV6-1 and TRBJ2-7; possibly TRBD1 or TRBD2 for D (5 bases each). Per the germline V gene, CDR1 is MNHNS and CDR2 is SASEGT. The CDR3 is made up of 13 amino acids. Trimming pared 7 bases from V and 4 bases from J, leaving 14 bases between.

The chain links TRBV5-1 to TRBJ1-1, with 7 nucleotides matching TRBD1. Germline V gives CDR1 SGHRS, CDR2 YFSETQ. V was pared by 0 bases and J by 4 bases, with 3 bases of the junction left unmatched. CDR3 length equals 14 residues. CDR3 nucleotides: TGCGCCAGCAGCTTGGGACAGGGAGGCACTGAAGCTTTCTTT. Translating gives CASSLGQGGTEAFF.

Of note for this clone: At one end the junction does not follow the germline gene, possibly because of a read error. The chain joins TRBV6-1 to TRBJ2-7; 8 nucleotides align to TRBD2. From germline, CDR1 is MNHNS and CDR2 SASEGT. The CDR3 has 13 residues. Written as DNA, the CDR3 is TGTGCCAGCGGTGGCAGCGGGAGCCACGTGCAGTACTTT. It encodes CASGGSGSHVQYF.

This clone was observed a few times. A junction end diverges from the germline sequence, so it may reflect a read error. The V and J genes are TRBV28 and TRBJ2-1; the D is unclear. Germline V lookup: CDR1 MDHEN, CDR2 SYDVKM. The CDR3 is made up of 17 amino acids. The CDR3 here is CASSQWTLLTYDNEQFF. CDR3 coding DNA: TGTGCCAGCAGCCAATGGACCCTCTTAACCTACGACAATGAGCAGTTCTTT.

This clone was seen a handful of times. A much larger clone lies a single base off, so this may be a read error. The chain links TRBV10-3 to TRBJ2-5; D is unresolved. The CDR3 runs to 14 residues. Germline V lookup: CDR1 ENHRY, CDR2 SYGVKD. Here the CDR3 reads CAISESSGQETKYF. The CDR3 region has the DNA TGTGCCATCAGTGAGTCGAGTGGCCAAGAGACCAAGTACTTC.

The rearrangement uses TRBV20-1 and TRBJ1-4; D is perhaps TRBD1 (6 bases). CDR1 DFQATT and CDR2 SNEGSKA come from the germline V gene (reference sequence). The ends were cut back, 4 bases at V and 0 bases at J, with 15 bases in the middle. This CDR3 is 16 amino acids long. The CDR3 sequence: CSANHRVSATNEKLFF. For the CDR3, the DNA is TGCAGTGCTAACCACAGGGTGTCGGCAACTAATGAAAAACTGTTTTTT.

This clone was counted between two and nine times. The chain combines TRBV5-6 with TRBJ2-5, with 9 positions matching TRBD2. Per the germline V gene, CDR1 is SGHDT and CDR2 is YYEEEE. J lost 4 bases, V lost 3 bases, and 10 bases had no gene match. CDR3 length equals 16 residues. CDR3: CASSSPAGGPSETQYF. In nucleotides, the CDR3 is TGTGCCAGCAGCTCCCCTGCGGGAGGGCCCTCAGAGACCCAGTACTTC.

The chain employs TRBV18 and TRBJ2-5; no clear D gene. Trimming left V 0 bases short and J 7 bases short, with 6 bases between. CDR1 and CDR2 from the germline V gene are KGHSH and LQKENI. The CDR3 covers 12 residues. CDR3 in DNA: TGTGCCAGCTCACCACCGGCCGGGACCCAGTACTTC. Translating gives CASSPPAGTQYF.

The count of this clone is one. The rearrangement links TRBV11-2 to TRBJ2-7, with a tentative D call TRBD2 (6 bases). The CDR3 contains 14 residues. Trimming removed 4 bases at V and 6 bases at J, with 16 bases between. Germline V CDR1 and CDR2: SGHAT, FQNNGV. The CDR3 region is CASSSVIGTSEQYF. The CDR3 bases are TGTGCCAGCAGCTCAGTAATCGGGACTTCCGAGCAGTACTTC.

This clone occurred many times. The chain combines TRBV5-5 with TRBJ2-2; 9 nucleotides agree with TRBD1. CDR1 and CDR2 from the germline V gene are SGHKS and YYEKEE (reference sequence). The CDR3 has 15 amino acids. Trimming removed 4 bases from V and 5 bases from J; junction bases left unmatched: 6. This CDR3 reads CASSANRGRTGELFF. The CDR3, as DNA: TGTGCCAGCAGCGCCAACAGGGGGCGGACCGGGGAGCTGTTTTTT.

CDR3 residues: CSARDDRVLSPLHF. DNA of the CDR3: TGCAGTGCTAGAGATGACAGGGTTCTTTCACCCCTCCACTTT. The chain employs TRBV20-1 and TRBJ1-6; 7 bases match TRBD1. V trimming: 0 bases; J trimming: 9 bases; junction bases outside the gene matches: 5. Germline lookup yields CDR1 DFQATT and CDR2 SNEGSKA (reference sequence). The CDR3 runs to 14 residues.